The 15 T cell receptor beta chains given below trace back to one sample, sequenced in a study of radiotherapy plus CTLA-4 blockade in lung cancer. Clones were sequenced by immunoSEQ multiplex PCR, and TCRdb holds only the in-frame ones, with some missing. The sample carries around 70,000 clones, under 85% recorded once. The specimen comprised peripheral blood, sampled from a patient treated with radiotherapy plus ipilimumab. These receptors all come from a human donor with non-small cell lung cancer who had a partial response to radiotherapy plus ipilimumab.

The chain is built from TRBV5-4 and TRBJ1-1; maybe TRBD1 (5 bases). The CDR3 is 14 residues long. Trimming stripped 0 bases from V and 8 bases from J, with 14 bases between. CDR1 is SGHNT and CDR2 is YYREEE in the germline V gene (reference sequence). CDR3 DNA sequence: TGTGCCAGCAGCTTGGCCCGGCAGGGAATCGAAGCTTTCTTT. Translated, it gives CASSLARQGIEAFF.

This rearrangement joins TRBV6-5 to TRBJ2-7, with no clear D. The CDR3 runs 15 residues. Trimming removed 8 bases at V and 6 bases at J, with 23 bases between. Germline CDR1 MNHEY, CDR2 SVGAGI. CDR3 DNA: TGTGCCAGCGGCCAGTCTGGGTTTTCAGGTAGCGAGCAGTACTTC. Amino acid sequence: CASGQSGFSGSEQYF.

The V call is TRBV5-5, the J call TRBJ1-2; D gene uncertain. The CDR3 runs 15 residues. Trimming removed 0 bases from V and 4 bases from J, with 13 bases in between. Germline lookup yields CDR1 SGHKS and CDR2 YYEKEE (reference sequence). CDR3 nucleotides: TGTGCCAGCAGCTTGGAACTGAGAGGTGGCTATGGCTACACCTTC. Protein product: CASSLELRGGYGYTF.

This chain joins TRBV15 and TRBJ2-7, with 12 bases identical to TRBD2. Unmatched junction bases numbered 6, after V lost 3 bases and J lost 3 bases. The V gene's germline CDR1 is LNHNV and CDR2 YYDKDF (reference sequence). The CDR3 runs to 16 residues. CDR3 in DNA: TGTGCCACCAGCAGCAGACTAGCGGGAGAGGACTACGAGCAGTACTTC. Residues: CATSSRLAGEDYEQYF.

CDR3 sequence (DNA): TGTGCCAGCAGCCTCAGGGGAACGGGTGAAAAACTGTTTTTT. Translating it yields CASSLRGTGEKLFF. This chain joins TRBV11-3 and TRBJ1-4; a weak D match, TRBD1 (6 bases). The V gene's germline CDR1 is SGHNT and CDR2 YENEEA. V was trimmed by 5 bases and J by 7 bases, leaving 14 bases between them. This CDR3 is built from 14 residues.

This chain's CDR3 is CAWTRRVPLYGYTF. CDR3 bases: TGTGCCTGGACCCGCAGGGTCCCACTCTATGGCTACACCTTC. V gene TRBV30 combines with J gene TRBJ1-2; TRBD1 might be the D (5 bases). From germline, CDR1 is GTSNPN and CDR2 SVGIG (reference sequence). This CDR3 has 14 residues. V shed 4 bases and J shed 4 bases, with 16 bases lying between them.

The V and J genes are TRBV19 and TRBJ2-1; TRBD2 might be the D (5 bases). Germline V lookup: CDR1 LNHDA, CDR2 SQIVND (reference sequence). The CDR3 is 12 amino acids. Trimming took off 7 bases at V and 10 bases at J, with 14 bases between the two ends. CDR3 loop: CASTQKSGEQFF. Written as DNA, the CDR3 is TGTGCCAGTACCCAAAAAAGCGGAGAGCAGTTCTTC.

This clone has a single count. The chain couples TRBV7-6 to TRBJ2-7; 13 bases are shared with TRBD2. This CDR3 is 15 amino acids long. With 4 bases clipped from V and 6 bases from J, the junction kept 6 bases outside the gene matches. Germline V gene data show CDR1 as SGHVS and CDR2 as FNYEAQ. The CDR3 DNA sequence: TGTGCCAGCAGCTCGCGGACTAGCGGGAGATCCGAGCAGTACTTC. It specifies CASSSRTSGRSEQYF.

A few counts support this clone. The identical CDR3 is also encoded by other nucleotide sequences in the sample. The chain carries TRBV5-1 and TRBJ2-7; 15 bases map to TRBD2. V was clipped by 4 bases and J by 4 bases; unmatched bases: 3. Germline-derived CDR1 and CDR2 are SGHRS and YFSETQ. The CDR3 spans 15 residues. DNA of the CDR3: TGCGCCAGCAGCCCGGGACTAGCGGGAGGATACGAGCAGTACTTC. Translating it yields CASSPGLAGGYEQYF.

Only one count was recorded for this clone. V is TRBV7-2 and J is TRBJ1-1; TRBD1 matches 7 bases. With 4 bases clipped from V and 0 bases from J, the junction kept 2 bases outside the gene matches. In germline, CDR1 is SGHTA, CDR2 FQGNSA. The CDR3 is 14 residues long. The chain's CDR3 is CASSWGQLNTEAFF. As DNA, the CDR3 is TGTGCCAGCAGCTGGGGACAGCTGAACACTGAAGCTTTCTTT.

This chain uses TRBV18 with TRBJ1-5, with unresolved D. CDR3 size: 13 residues. The germline CDR1 and CDR2 sequences are KGHSH and LQKENI. Deletions cut 4 bases from V and 5 bases from J, with 9 bases between. CDR3 region: CASSLHSDQPQHF. CDR3 bases: TGTGCCAGCTCACTCCACTCCGATCAGCCCCAGCATTTT. The full variable domain, with the rest looked up from reference TRBV18 and TRBJ1-5, is NAGVMQNPRHLVRRRGQEARLRCSPMKGHSHVYWYRQLPEEGLKFMVYLQKENIIDESGMPKERFSAEFPKEGPSILRIQQVVRGDSAAYFCASSLHSDQPQHFGDGTRLSIL.

Details on this clone: Other nucleotide sequences from this sample produce the same CDR3. V usage is TRBV4-1 and J usage is TRBJ1-5; no clear D gene. This CDR3 spans 15 amino acids. Germline V gene data show CDR1 as MGHRA and CDR2 as YSYEKL. V lost 1 base, J lost 3 bases, and 10 bases lay in between. The CDR3 DNA follows: TGCGCCAGCAGCCAAGGAGATTCTAACAATCAGCCCCAGCATTTT. Translated: CASSQGDSNNQPQHF.

This rearrangement joins TRBV18 to TRBJ1-3; D possibly corresponds to TRBD1 (6 bases). This CDR3 contains 13 residues. Trimming removed 2 bases at V and 8 bases at J, with 10 bases between. CDR1 is KGHSH and CDR2 is LQKENI in the germline V gene. The CDR3 nucleotides are TGTGCCAGCTCACCAGCCAGGGGACACACCATATATTTT. It codes for CASSPARGHTIYF.

V is TRBV25-1 and J is TRBJ1-2; 10 positions match TRBD1. After removal of 3 bases from V and 4 bases from J, the junction contained 5 bases not matched to a gene. There are 15 residues in the CDR3. Germline loops: CDR1 MGHDK, CDR2 SYGVNS. The CDR3: CASSDRDRGIYGYTF. The DNA of the CDR3 is TGTGCCAGCAGTGACCGGGACAGGGGTATCTATGGCTACACCTTC.

The V call is TRBV5-4, the J call TRBJ1-6; D not certain. V gave up 0 bases and J gave up 10 bases, with 8 bases separating them. Germline CDR1 is SGHNT and CDR2 is YYREEE (reference sequence). The CDR3 runs 13 residues. CDR3 nucleotides: TGTGCCAGCAGCTTGGAGGGAGGATCACCCCTCCACTTT. Translating it yields CASSLEGGSPLHF.